This T cell receptor (beta chain) was obtained from a study of blood T cell repertoires in COVID-19. The authors' processing: The assay estimated nucleated cells by amplifying reference gene primers. The repertoire was sequenced with immunoSEQ multiplex PCR; TCRdb's copy has only in-frame clones and lacks some. V and J calls and clone size are copied from that table; D and trimming were computed from the DNA. The data contain about 220,000 clones, roughly 87% of them seen just once; the ten biggest clones take up 2% to 3%. Germline loops: CDR1 LGHDT, CDR2 YNNKEL (reference sequence). The V segment lost 6 bases and the J segment 6 bases; nucleotides outside the gene matches: 8. The CDR3 has 15 amino acids. The study drew participants aged about 18 to 89 years from 24 US areas. Categorization into cohorts depended on clinical history that participants reported.

This TCR derives from a woman between 25 and 40 years old with acute COVID-19. The rearrangement uses TRBV3-1 (or the pseudogene TRBV3-2) and TRBJ2-1; 10 bases map to TRBD2. The sequenced sample was PBMCs or T cells enriched from blood (not recorded which). CDR3 residues: CASRLGTSGINEQFF. DNA for the CDR3: TGTGCCAGCAGGCTCGGAACTAGCGGGATCAATGAGCAGTTCTTC.